The 8 T cell receptor beta chains presented below share a single source sample, sequenced in a study of cytomegalovirus exposure and HLA in healthy donors. Vbeta (60) and Jbeta (13) primers were used in the PCR. Sequencing used immunoSEQ multiplex PCR; TCRdb keeps in-frame clones, though not all of them. The data show about 150,000 clones, with roughly 62% seen just once and about 1.7% held by the top ten. Source material: PBMCs. The receptors here all came from a male donor in good health and CMV-seronegative.

The rearrangement uses TRBV5-4 and TRBJ2-7; TRBD2 agrees at 9 bases. The V gene's germline CDR1 is SGHNT and CDR2 YYREEE (reference sequence). V was clipped by 4 bases and J by 5 bases; unmatched bases: 4. The CDR3 has 13 residues. The CDR3 spells CASSGGLAHEQYF. CDR3 nucleotide sequence: TGTGCCAGCAGCGGGGGACTAGCTCACGAGCAGTACTTC.

This clone was seen only a few times. V usage is TRBV5-4 and J usage is TRBJ2-5; 8 bases line up with TRBD2. V gave up 0 bases and J gave up 5 bases; unmatched junction bases: 6. CDR3 length: 15 residues. Per germline, CDR1 SGHNT and CDR2 YYREEE (reference sequence). CDR3 loop: CASSLDGGAGETQYF. The DNA of the CDR3 is TGTGCCAGCAGCTTGGACGGGGGGGCGGGGGAGACCCAGTACTTC.

This chain joins TRBV7-2 and TRBJ1-1; 7 positions match TRBD1. CDR3 length: 15 amino acids. Trimming took 0 bases from V and 1 from J; bases not matched to a gene: 2. Germline lookup yields CDR1 SGHTA and CDR2 FQGNSA. The CDR3 region has the DNA TGTGCCAGCAGCTTAGCGGCAGGGGGGAACACTGAAGCTTTCTTT. Its protein is CASSLAAGGNTEAFF.

Concerning this clone itself: Its ends do not fully match the called genes, so a read error is possible. The V gene is TRBV7-9, the J gene TRBJ2-7, with D perhaps TRBD1 (5 bases). Germline V gene data show CDR1 as SEHNR and CDR2 as FQNEAQ (reference sequence). This CDR3 is built from 12 residues. DNA for the CDR3: TGTGCCAGCAGCCCAGGACATCCGCGAAACCGCTTC. Protein sequence: CASSPGHPRNRF.

The J gene is TRBJ2-7, the V gene TRBV10-3; no firm D call. Trimming pared 6 bases from V and 1 base from J, leaving 7 bases between. The CDR3 is 12 residues long. Germline CDR1 ENHRY, CDR2 SYGVKD. This chain's CDR3 is CAISTSSYEQYF. The CDR3, as DNA: TGTGCCATCAGCACAAGTTCCTACGAGCAGTACTTC.

This rearrangement joins TRBV14 to TRBJ2-7; weak D call: TRBD2 (7 bases). Germline-derived CDR1 and CDR2 are SGHDN and FVKESK. The CDR3 length is 15 residues. Between the trimmed V and J ends, which lost 3 bases and 0 bases, there was a span of 12 bases. CDR3 in amino acids: CASSHVGGPSYEQYF. Here the CDR3 DNA reads TGTGCCAGCAGCCACGTGGGGGGGCCCTCCTACGAGCAGTACTTC.

V and J are TRBV28 and TRBJ1-5; no clear D gene. Germline loops: CDR1 MDHEN, CDR2 SYDVKM. This CDR3 has 13 amino acids. Between the trimmed V and J ends, which lost 1 base and 6 bases, there was a span of 7 bases. The DNA for the CDR3 is TGTGCCAGCAGTTTATTCGGTGGTCAGCCCCAGCATTTT. Its translation is CASSLFGGQPQHF.

The chain employs TRBV5-1 and TRBJ1-1; D remains unclear. CDR1 is SGHRS, CDR2 YFSETQ, per germline. This CDR3 is 14 amino acids long. V lost 4 bases and J 2 bases, leaving 12 bases between the germline ends. The CDR3 region has the DNA TGCGCCAGCAGCCCACGGACGGGAAACACTGAAGCTTTCTTT. Its translation: CASSPRTGNTEAFF.